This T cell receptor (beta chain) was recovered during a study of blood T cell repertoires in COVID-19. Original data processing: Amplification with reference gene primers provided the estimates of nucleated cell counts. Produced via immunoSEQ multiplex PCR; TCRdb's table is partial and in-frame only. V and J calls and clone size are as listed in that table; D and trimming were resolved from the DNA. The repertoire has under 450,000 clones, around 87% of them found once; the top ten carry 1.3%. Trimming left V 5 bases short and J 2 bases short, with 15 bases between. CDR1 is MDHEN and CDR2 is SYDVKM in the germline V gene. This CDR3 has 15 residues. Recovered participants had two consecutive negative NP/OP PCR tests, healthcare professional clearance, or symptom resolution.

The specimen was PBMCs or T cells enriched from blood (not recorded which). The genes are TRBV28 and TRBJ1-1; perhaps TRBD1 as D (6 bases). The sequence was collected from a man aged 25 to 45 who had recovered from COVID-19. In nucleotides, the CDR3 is TGTGCCAGCAGTCCACACAGGGATTCCAACACTGAAGCTTTCTTT. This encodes CASSPHRDSNTEAFF.